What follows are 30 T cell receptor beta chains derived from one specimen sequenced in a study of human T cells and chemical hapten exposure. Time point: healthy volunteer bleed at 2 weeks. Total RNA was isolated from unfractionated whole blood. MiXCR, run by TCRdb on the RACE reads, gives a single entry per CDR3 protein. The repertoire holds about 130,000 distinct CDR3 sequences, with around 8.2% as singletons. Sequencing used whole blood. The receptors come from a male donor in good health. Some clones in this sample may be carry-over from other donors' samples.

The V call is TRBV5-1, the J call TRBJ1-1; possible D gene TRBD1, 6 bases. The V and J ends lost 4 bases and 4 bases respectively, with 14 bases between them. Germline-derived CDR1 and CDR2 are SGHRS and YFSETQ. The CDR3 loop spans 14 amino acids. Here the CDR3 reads CASSGETGSTEAFF. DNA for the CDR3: TGCGCCAGCAGCGGGGAGACAGGTAGCACTGAAGCTTTCTTT.

DNA for the CDR3: TGCAGTGCACCCGCTAGCGGAAACACAGATACGCAGTATTTT. It specifies CSAPASGNTDTQYF. This chain joins TRBV20-1 and TRBJ2-3; 7 nucleotides match TRBD2. CDR1 is DFQATT, CDR2 SNEGSKA, per germline (reference sequence). The CDR3 is made up of 14 amino acids. With 6 bases clipped from V and 2 bases from J, the junction kept 8 bases outside the gene matches.

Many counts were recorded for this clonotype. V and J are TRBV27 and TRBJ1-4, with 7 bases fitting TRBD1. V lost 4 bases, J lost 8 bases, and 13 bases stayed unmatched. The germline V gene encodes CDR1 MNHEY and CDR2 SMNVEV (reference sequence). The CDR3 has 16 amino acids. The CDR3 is CASSSIGTVGLEKLFF. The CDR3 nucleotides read TGTGCCAGCAGTTCCATTGGGACAGTCGGCCTAGAAAAACTGTTTTTT.

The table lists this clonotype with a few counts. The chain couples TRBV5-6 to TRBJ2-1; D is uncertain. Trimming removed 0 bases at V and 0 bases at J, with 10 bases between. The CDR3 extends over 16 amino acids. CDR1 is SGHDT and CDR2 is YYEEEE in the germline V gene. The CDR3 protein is CASSLEVLSSYNEQFF. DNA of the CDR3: TGTGCCAGCAGCTTGGAGGTACTTAGCTCCTACAATGAGCAGTTCTTC.

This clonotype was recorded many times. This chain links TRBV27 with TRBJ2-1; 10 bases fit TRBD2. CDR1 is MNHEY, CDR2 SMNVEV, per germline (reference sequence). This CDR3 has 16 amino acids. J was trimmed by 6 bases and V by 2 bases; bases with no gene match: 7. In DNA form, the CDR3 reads TGTGCCAGCAGTTTAAAGGCTAGCGGGAGTCCCAATGAGCAGTTCTTC. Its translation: CASSLKASGSPNEQFF.

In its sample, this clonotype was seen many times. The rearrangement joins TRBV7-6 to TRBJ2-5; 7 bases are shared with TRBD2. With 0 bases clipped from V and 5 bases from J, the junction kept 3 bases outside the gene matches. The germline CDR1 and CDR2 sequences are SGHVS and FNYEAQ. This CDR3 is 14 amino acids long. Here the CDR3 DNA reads TGTGCCAGCAGCTTAGCCGGGGGAGGGGAGACCCAGTACTTC. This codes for CASSLAGGGETQYF.

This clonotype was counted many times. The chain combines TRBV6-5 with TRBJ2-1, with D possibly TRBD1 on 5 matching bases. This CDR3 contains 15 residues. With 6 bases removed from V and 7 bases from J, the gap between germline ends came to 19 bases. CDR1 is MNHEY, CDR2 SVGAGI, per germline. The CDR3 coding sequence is TGTGCCAGCAGCCCCCTTCGTGGCAGGGCAAATGAGCAGTTCTTC. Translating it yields CASSPLRGRANEQFF.

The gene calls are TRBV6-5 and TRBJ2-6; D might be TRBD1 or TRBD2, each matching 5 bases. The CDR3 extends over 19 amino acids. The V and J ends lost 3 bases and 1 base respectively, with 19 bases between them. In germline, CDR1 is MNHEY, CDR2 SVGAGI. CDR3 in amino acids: CASSYGARWAGSGANVLTF. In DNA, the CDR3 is TGTGCCAGCAGTTATGGGGCCCGGTGGGCGGGTTCTGGGGCCAACGTCCTGACTTTC.

For the CDR3, the DNA is TGTGCCAGCAGCATTCCCCGGGACAACAAAGAGACCCAGTACTTC. Translated: CASSIPRDNKETQYF. This chain connects TRBV7-8 to TRBJ2-5; tentatively, D is TRBD1 (6 bases). Trimming left V 5 bases short and J 3 bases short, with 16 bases between. Germline assignment: CDR1 SGHVS and CDR2 FQNEAQ. The CDR3 loop spans 15 amino acids.

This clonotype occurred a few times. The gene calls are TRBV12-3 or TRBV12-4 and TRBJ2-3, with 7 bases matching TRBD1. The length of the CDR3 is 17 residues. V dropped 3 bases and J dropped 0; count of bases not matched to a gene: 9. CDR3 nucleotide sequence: TGTGCCAGCAGTTTCCCCTGGACAGGTTATAGCACAGATACGCAGTATTTT. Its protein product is CASSFPWTGYSTDTQYF.

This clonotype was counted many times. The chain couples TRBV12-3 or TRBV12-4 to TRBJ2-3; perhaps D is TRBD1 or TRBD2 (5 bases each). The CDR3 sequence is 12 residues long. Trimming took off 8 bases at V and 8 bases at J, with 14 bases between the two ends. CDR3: CASGEGTGTQYF. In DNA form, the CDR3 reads TGTGCCAGCGGGGAAGGGACGGGTACGCAGTATTTT.

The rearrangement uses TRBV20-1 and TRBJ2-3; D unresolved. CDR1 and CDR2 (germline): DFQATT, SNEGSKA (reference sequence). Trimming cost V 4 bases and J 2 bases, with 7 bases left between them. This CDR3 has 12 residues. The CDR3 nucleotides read TGCAGTGCTAAGGGCCCCACAGATACGCAGTATTTT. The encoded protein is CSAKGPTDTQYF.

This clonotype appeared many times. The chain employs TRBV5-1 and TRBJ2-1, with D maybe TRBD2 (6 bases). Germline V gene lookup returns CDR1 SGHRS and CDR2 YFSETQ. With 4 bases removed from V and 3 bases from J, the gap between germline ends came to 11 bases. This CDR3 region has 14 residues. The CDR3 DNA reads TGCGCCAGCAGCCGACTAGGGGTCTACAATGAGCAGTTCTTC. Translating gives CASSRLGVYNEQFF.

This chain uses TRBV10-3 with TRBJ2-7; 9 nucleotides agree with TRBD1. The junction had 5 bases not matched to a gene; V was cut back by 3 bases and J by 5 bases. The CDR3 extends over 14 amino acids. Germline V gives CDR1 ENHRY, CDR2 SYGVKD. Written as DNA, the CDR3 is TGTGCCATCAGTGACCGGGACAGGGTCGACGAGCAGTACTTC. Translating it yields CAISDRDRVDEQYF.

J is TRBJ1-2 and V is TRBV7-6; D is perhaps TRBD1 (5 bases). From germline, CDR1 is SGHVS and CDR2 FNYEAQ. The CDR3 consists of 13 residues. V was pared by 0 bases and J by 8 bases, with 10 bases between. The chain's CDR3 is CASSLAGGRGYTF. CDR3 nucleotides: TGTGCCAGCAGCTTAGCGGGGGGTCGGGGCTACACCTTC.

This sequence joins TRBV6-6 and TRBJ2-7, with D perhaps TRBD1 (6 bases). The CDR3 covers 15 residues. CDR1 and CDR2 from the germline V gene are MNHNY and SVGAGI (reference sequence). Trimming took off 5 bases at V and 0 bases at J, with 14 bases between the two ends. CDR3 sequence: CASSAPGDSSYEQYF. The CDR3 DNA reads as TGTGCCAGCAGTGCACCAGGGGATAGCTCCTACGAGCAGTACTTC.

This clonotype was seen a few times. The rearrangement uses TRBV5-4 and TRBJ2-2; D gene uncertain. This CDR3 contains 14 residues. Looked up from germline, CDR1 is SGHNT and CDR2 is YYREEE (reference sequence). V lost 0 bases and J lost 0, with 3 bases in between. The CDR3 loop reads CASSLDPNTGELFF. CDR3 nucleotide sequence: TGTGCCAGCAGCTTGGATCCGAACACCGGGGAGCTGTTTTTT.

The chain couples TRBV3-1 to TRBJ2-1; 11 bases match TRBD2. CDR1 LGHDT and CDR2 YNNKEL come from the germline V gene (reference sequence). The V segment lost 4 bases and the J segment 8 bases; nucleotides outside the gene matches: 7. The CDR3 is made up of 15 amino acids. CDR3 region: CASSLTSGRSYEQFF. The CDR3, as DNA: TGTGCCAGCAGCCTTACTAGCGGGAGAAGCTATGAGCAGTTCTTC.

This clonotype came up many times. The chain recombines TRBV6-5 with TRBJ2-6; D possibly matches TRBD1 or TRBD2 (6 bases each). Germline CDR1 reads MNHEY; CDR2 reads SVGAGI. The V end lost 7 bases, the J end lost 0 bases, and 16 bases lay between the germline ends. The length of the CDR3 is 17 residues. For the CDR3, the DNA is TGTGCCAGCACCCGCCGGGGGCGTAACTCTGGGGCCAACGTCCTGACTTTC. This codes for CASTRRGRNSGANVLTF.

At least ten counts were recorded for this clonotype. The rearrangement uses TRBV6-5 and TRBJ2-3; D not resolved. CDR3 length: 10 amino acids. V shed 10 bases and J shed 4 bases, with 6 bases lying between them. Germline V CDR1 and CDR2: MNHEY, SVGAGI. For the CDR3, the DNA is TGTGCCATCGGCCCAGATACGCAGTATTTT. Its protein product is CAIGPDTQYF.

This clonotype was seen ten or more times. CDR3 sequence (DNA): TGCAGTGCAAAATCGACAGGGCGTAATGAAAAACTGTTTTTT. Amino acid sequence: CSAKSTGRNEKLFF. V is TRBV20-1 and J is TRBJ1-4; 7 bases fit TRBD1. Trimming took 6 bases from V and 4 from J; bases not matched to a gene: 8. Germline V gives CDR1 DFQATT, CDR2 SNEGSKA (reference sequence). The CDR3 loop spans 14 amino acids.

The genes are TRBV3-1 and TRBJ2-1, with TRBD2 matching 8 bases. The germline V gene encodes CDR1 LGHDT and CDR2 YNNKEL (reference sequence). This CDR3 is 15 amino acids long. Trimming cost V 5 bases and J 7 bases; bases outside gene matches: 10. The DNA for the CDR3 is TGTGCCAGCAGCGCTCCGGGACTAGTAGTAAATGAGCAGTTCTTC. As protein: CASSAPGLVVNEQFF.

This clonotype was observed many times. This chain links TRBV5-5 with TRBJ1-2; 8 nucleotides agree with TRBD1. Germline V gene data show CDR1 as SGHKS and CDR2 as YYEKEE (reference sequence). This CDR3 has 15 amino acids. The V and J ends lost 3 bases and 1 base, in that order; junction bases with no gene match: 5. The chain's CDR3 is CASSSGQGGNYGYTF. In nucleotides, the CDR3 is TGTGCCAGCAGCTCAGGACAGGGCGGTAACTATGGCTACACCTTC.

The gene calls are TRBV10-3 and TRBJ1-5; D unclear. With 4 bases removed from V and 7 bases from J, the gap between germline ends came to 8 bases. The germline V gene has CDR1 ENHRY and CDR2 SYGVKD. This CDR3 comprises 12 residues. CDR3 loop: CAISAGDQPQHF. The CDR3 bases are TGTGCCATCAGTGCGGGAGACCAGCCCCAGCATTTT.

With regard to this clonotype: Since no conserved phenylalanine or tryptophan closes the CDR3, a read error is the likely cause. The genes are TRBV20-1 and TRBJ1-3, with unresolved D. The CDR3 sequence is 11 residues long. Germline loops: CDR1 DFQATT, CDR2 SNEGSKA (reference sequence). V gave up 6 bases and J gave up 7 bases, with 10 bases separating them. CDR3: CSAGQLNTIYL. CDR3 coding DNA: TGCAGTGCCGGCCAATTGAACACCATATATTTG.

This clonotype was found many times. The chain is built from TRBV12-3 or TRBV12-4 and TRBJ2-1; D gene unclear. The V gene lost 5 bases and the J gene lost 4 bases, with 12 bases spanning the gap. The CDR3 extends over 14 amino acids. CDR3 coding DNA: TGTGCCAGCAGTCCTAATGCCAGATACAATGAGCAGTTCTTC. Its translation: CASSPNARYNEQFF.

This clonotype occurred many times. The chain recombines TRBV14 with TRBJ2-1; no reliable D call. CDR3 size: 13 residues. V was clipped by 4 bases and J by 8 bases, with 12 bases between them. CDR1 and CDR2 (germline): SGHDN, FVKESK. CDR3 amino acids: CASSPPPYDEQFF. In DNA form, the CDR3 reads TGTGCCAGCAGCCCCCCCCCGTACGATGAGCAGTTCTTC. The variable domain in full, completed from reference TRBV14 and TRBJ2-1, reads EAGVTQFPSHSVIEKGQTVTLRCDPISGHDNLYWYRRVMGKEIKFLLHFVKESKQDESGMPNNRFLAERTGGTYSTLKVQPAELEDSGVYFCASSPPPYDEQFFGPGTRLTVL.

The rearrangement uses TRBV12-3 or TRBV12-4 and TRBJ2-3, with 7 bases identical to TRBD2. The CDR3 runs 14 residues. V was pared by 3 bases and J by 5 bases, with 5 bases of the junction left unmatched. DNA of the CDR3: TGTGCCAGCAGTTTGCGGGGGTCCGGAGATACGCAGTATTTT. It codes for CASSLRGSGDTQYF.

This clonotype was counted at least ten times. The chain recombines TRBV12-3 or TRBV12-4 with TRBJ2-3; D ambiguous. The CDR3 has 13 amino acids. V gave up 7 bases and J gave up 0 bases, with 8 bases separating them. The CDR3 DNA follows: TGTGCCAGCAAGCAGGCCAGCACAGATACGCAGTATTTT. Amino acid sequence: CASKQASTDTQYF.

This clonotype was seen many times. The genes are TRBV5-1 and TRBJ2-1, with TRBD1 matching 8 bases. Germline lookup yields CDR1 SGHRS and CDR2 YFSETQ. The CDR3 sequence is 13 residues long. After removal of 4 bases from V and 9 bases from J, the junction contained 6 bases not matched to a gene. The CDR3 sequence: CASSPGQGREQFF. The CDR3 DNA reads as TGCGCCAGCAGCCCTGGACAGGGCCGTGAGCAGTTCTTC.